The 27 T cell receptor beta chains listed next were all sequenced from one sample in a study of blood T cell repertoires in COVID-19. Generated by immunoSEQ multiplex PCR, the TCRdb table keeps only in-frame clones and is missing some. The table records over 250,000 clones, around 85% of them present only once. Sequencing was performed on peripheral blood. These receptors were obtained from a woman between 65 and 79 years old with acute or convalescent COVID-19.

This sequence joins TRBV19 and TRBJ1-5; TRBD1 matches 9 bases. V lost 6 bases, J lost 5 bases, and 5 bases stayed unmatched. CDR1 and CDR2 (germline): LNHDA, SQIVND (reference sequence). The CDR3 runs 14 residues. In nucleotides, the CDR3 is TGTGCCAGTAGGGGGGACAGGGATTATCAGCCCCAGCATTTT. Protein product: CASRGDRDYQPQHF.

CDR3 sequence reads: CASSQGAGSDTQYF. The CDR3 bases are TGTGCCAGCAGCCAAGGTGCAGGGTCAGATACGCAGTATTTT. The genes are TRBV3-1 (or the pseudogene TRBV3-2) and TRBJ2-3; TRBD1 is a possible D gene (5 bases). The CDR3 contains 14 residues. V was pared by 1 base and J by 4 bases, with 9 bases between. Germline lookup yields CDR1 LGHDT and CDR2 YNNKEL (reference sequence).

The rearrangement joins TRBV5-1 to TRBJ1-4; 7 nucleotides match TRBD1. Per the germline V gene, CDR1 is SGHRS and CDR2 is YFSETQ. This CDR3 spans 14 amino acids. V shed 4 bases, J shed 5 bases, and the junction held 5 bases outside the gene matches. Written as DNA, the CDR3 is TGCGCCAGCAGCGCGGGACAGCCAAATGAAAAACTGTTTTTT. The encoded protein is CASSAGQPNEKLFF.

The chain recombines TRBV30 with TRBJ2-2; 10 bases are a match to TRBD1. The CDR3 is made up of 13 amino acids. After removal of 2 bases from V and 11 bases from J, the junction contained 5 bases not matched to a gene. CDR1 is GTSNPN, CDR2 SVGIG, per germline (reference sequence). The CDR3 sequence is CAWSPETGGELFF. CDR3 DNA: TGTGCCTGGAGTCCCGAGACAGGGGGCGAGCTGTTTTTT.

This sequence joins TRBV19 and TRBJ1-1; the D gene is possibly TRBD1 (6 bases). The germline V gene has CDR1 LNHDA and CDR2 SQIVND (reference sequence). Trimming pared 6 bases from V and 5 bases from J, leaving 22 bases between. The CDR3 is 16 residues long. The CDR3 loop reads CASSSLIRGGGTEAFF. DNA for the CDR3: TGTGCCAGTAGCAGCCTAATTAGGGGGGGAGGAACTGAAGCTTTCTTT.

The genes are TRBV29-1 and TRBJ2-3; 13 bases fit TRBD2. The CDR3 contains 16 residues. Per the germline V gene, CDR1 is SQVTM and CDR2 is ANQGSEA. With 4 bases clipped from V and 1 base from J, the junction kept 5 bases outside the gene matches. The CDR3 spells CSVGLAGGGGTDTQYF. CDR3 nucleotides: TGCAGCGTTGGACTAGCGGGGGGCGGGGGCACAGATACGCAGTATTTT.

The chain joins TRBV28 to TRBJ1-3; D is possibly TRBD1 (5 bases). Germline V gene sequence: CDR1 MDHEN, CDR2 SYDVKM. The CDR3 runs 12 residues. Trimming cost V 10 bases and J 1 base, with 8 bases left between them. CDR3 in DNA: TGTGCCATTGGGGGGTCTGGAAACACCATATATTTT. Residues: CAIGGSGNTIYF. Together with reference TRBV28 and TRBJ1-3, the CDR3 gives the full variable domain: DVKVTQSSRYLVKRTGEKVFLECVQDMDHENMFWYRQDPGLGLRLIYFSYDVKMKEKGDIPEGYSVSREKKERFSLILESASTNQTSMYLCAIGGSGNTIYFGEGSWLTVV.

The chain joins TRBV10-3 to TRBJ2-3; D is perhaps TRBD1 (6 bases). The germline V and J ends were trimmed by 0 bases and 8 bases, with 15 bases remaining between them. This CDR3 is built from 15 residues. The germline CDR1 and CDR2 sequences are ENHRY and SYGVKD. The CDR3 bases are TGTGCCATCAGTGAGTCGGGGGCGGATCAGGGTACGCAGTATTTT. This encodes CAISESGADQGTQYF.

V and J are TRBV6-5 and TRBJ2-5, with D possibly matching TRBD2 (5 bases). Between the trimmed V and J ends, which lost 8 bases and 5 bases, there was a span of 18 bases. Germline values: CDR1 MNHEY, CDR2 SVGAGI. The CDR3 covers 14 residues. The CDR3 loop is CASGPAAEVETQYF. The CDR3 bases are TGTGCCAGCGGGCCGGCAGCGGAGGTGGAGACCCAGTACTTC.

The chain employs TRBV9 and TRBJ1-6; D is unresolved. The CDR3 runs to 13 residues. Germline CDR1 and CDR2: SGDLS and YYNGEE. The germline V and J ends were trimmed by 7 bases and 1 base, with 6 bases remaining between them. In nucleotides, the CDR3 is TGTGCCAGCTCGGGATCCTATAATTCACCCCTCCACTTT. Protein product: CASSGSYNSPLHF.

The rearrangement joins TRBV5-1 to TRBJ1-1; a weak D match, TRBD1 (6 bases). The germline V gene has CDR1 SGHRS and CDR2 YFSETQ. The length of the CDR3 is 16 residues. V was clipped by 3 bases and J by 3 bases, with 18 bases between them. CDR3 DNA: TGCGCCAGCAGCTCCCGGGACACATCGTCCGACACTGAAGCTTTCTTT. It specifies CASSSRDTSSDTEAFF.

The chain couples TRBV9 to TRBJ2-3; TRBD1 is a possible D gene (6 bases). The germline CDR1 and CDR2 sequences are SGDLS and YYNGEE. This CDR3 comprises 14 residues. V dropped 1 base and J dropped 5 bases, with 11 bases sitting between them. The CDR3 nucleotides are TGTGCCAGCAGCGTACAGGGGTGGGTAGATACGCAGTATTTT. This codes for CASSVQGWVDTQYF.

The CDR3 region has the DNA TGTGCCAGCAGCTGGGCTAGCGGTAATTCACCCCTCCACTTT. Protein sequence: CASSWASGNSPLHF. This chain connects TRBV5-4 to TRBJ1-6; D gene unclear. The CDR3 runs 14 residues. Per germline, CDR1 SGHNT and CDR2 YYREEE (reference sequence). V was clipped by 3 bases and J by 6 bases, with 10 bases between them.

The V and J genes are TRBV5-1 and TRBJ2-3; D is possibly TRBD2 (7 bases). CDR3 size: 16 residues. V shed 7 bases and J shed 5 bases, with 23 bases lying between them. Per germline, CDR1 SGHRS and CDR2 YFSETQ. The CDR3 here is CASREAGERGKDTQYF. The DNA of the CDR3 is TGCGCCAGCCGGGAGGCAGGGGAGAGGGGCAAAGATACGCAGTATTTT.

This clone was detected only once. The chain uses TRBV9 and TRBJ2-5, with D possibly matching TRBD2 (7 bases). The V gene's germline CDR1 is SGDLS and CDR2 YYNGEE. CDR3 length equals 14 residues. V shed 3 bases and J shed 5 bases, with 14 bases lying between them. CDR3 loop: CASSEGGAMETQYF. The CDR3 region has the DNA TGTGCCAGCAGCGAGGGGGGGGCCATGGAGACCCAGTACTTC.

This clone appeared once. The rearrangement uses TRBV4-1 and TRBJ1-6; D is ambiguous. This CDR3 comprises 15 residues. CDR1 MGHRA and CDR2 YSYEKL come from the germline V gene. V was cut by 6 bases and J by 8 bases, with 17 bases left in between. CDR3 in amino acids: CASSPFSRLYSPLHF. In nucleotides, the CDR3 is TGCGCCAGCAGTCCCTTCAGCCGACTCTATTCACCCCTCCACTTT.

The gene calls are TRBV11-2 and TRBJ2-5; TRBD1 aligns across 9 bases. V dropped 5 bases and J dropped 0; count of bases not matched to a gene: 4. CDR1 and CDR2 from the germline V gene are SGHAT and FQNNGV. The CDR3 totals 15 residues. The CDR3 loop reads CASSPGTGYQETQYF. In nucleotides, the CDR3 is TGTGCCAGCAGCCCCGGGACAGGGTACCAAGAGACCCAGTACTTC.

The chain combines TRBV3-1 (or the pseudogene TRBV3-2) with TRBJ2-7; D might be TRBD1 (5 bases). Germline V gives CDR1 LGHDT, CDR2 YNNKEL (reference sequence). This CDR3 is built from 13 residues. Trimming removed 3 bases from V and 3 bases from J, with 9 bases in between. The CDR3, as DNA: TGTGCCAGCAGCCATTTGGACATCTACGAGCAGTACTTC. This translates into CASSHLDIYEQYF.

This clone was counted only a few times. The chain uses TRBV2 and TRBJ1-1, with 7 bases lining up with TRBD1. The CDR3 is 14 amino acids. With 7 bases clipped from V and 2 bases from J, the junction kept 7 bases outside the gene matches. Per the germline V gene, CDR1 is SNHLY and CDR2 is FYNNEI. The CDR3 DNA reads as TGTGCCAGCAACCCCAGACAGGGCAACACTGAAGCTTTCTTT. Protein sequence: CASNPRQGNTEAFF.

The genes are TRBV5-6 and TRBJ1-4; perhaps TRBD1 as D (5 bases). V lost 3 bases and J lost 12, with 18 bases in between. Germline assignment: CDR1 SGHDT and CDR2 YYEEEE. CDR3 length: 14 amino acids. CDR3 nucleotide sequence: TGTGCCAGCAGCTCAAGACCACAGGATAGGGAACTGTTTTTT. Amino acids: CASSSRPQDRELFF.

The chain is built from TRBV6-5 and TRBJ2-5; a possible D gene is TRBD1 (7 bases). V was clipped by 6 bases and J by 5 bases, with 19 bases between them. Germline values: CDR1 MNHEY, CDR2 SVGAGI. This CDR3 is 15 amino acids long. Here the CDR3 reads CASSPEGAPWETQYF. The CDR3, as DNA: TGTGCCAGCAGCCCGGAGGGGGCCCCTTGGGAGACCCAGTACTTC.

The chain employs TRBV7-9 and TRBJ2-1; possibly TRBD2 for D (6 bases). Germline V lookup: CDR1 SEHNR, CDR2 FQNEAQ (reference sequence). Trimming removed 3 bases at V and 14 bases at J, with 11 bases between. This CDR3 has 11 residues. In DNA, the CDR3 is TGTGCCAGCAGCTTGGGAGGTTCGAAGTTCTTC. Its translation: CASSLGGSKFF.

The chain employs TRBV7-8 and TRBJ2-7; D possibly corresponds to TRBD2 (5 bases). CDR3 length equals 14 residues. V was clipped by 5 bases and J by 3 bases, with 14 bases between them. Germline loops: CDR1 SGHVS, CDR2 FQNEAQ. The CDR3 protein is CASSPDGLSYEQYF. The CDR3 nucleotides are TGTGCCAGCAGCCCCGACGGACTGAGCTACGAGCAGTACTTC.

This chain links TRBV3-1 (or the pseudogene TRBV3-2) with TRBJ1-1, with a tentative D call TRBD1 (5 bases). Germline V gene data show CDR1 as LGHDT and CDR2 as YNNKEL (reference sequence). The CDR3 loop spans 13 amino acids. V was clipped by 2 bases and J by 3 bases, with 7 bases between them. The CDR3 DNA follows: TGTGCCAGCAGCCAAATCAGGGACACTGAAGCTTTCTTT. Translation: CASSQIRDTEAFF.

The V gene is TRBV9, the J gene TRBJ2-7; 8 bases match TRBD1. With V trimmed by 3 bases and J by 2 bases, 4 bases remained unmatched. Germline-derived CDR1 and CDR2 are SGDLS and YYNGEE. The length of the CDR3 is 14 residues. The CDR3 spells CASSARTGTYEQYF. The CDR3 DNA reads TGTGCCAGCAGCGCGAGGACAGGGACCTACGAGCAGTACTTC.

This clone was seen only a few times. The chain uses TRBV18 and TRBJ2-2; 9 bases map to TRBD1. In germline, CDR1 is KGHSH, CDR2 LQKENI. V was pared by 3 bases and J by 1 base, with 3 bases of the junction left unmatched. The CDR3 loop spans 16 amino acids. The CDR3 region is CASSPTGQGNTGELFF. CDR3 nucleotide sequence: TGTGCCAGCTCACCGACGGGACAGGGGAACACCGGGGAGCTGTTTTTT.

The chain employs TRBV6-5 and TRBJ2-2, with a possible D match to TRBD1 (6 bases). V was trimmed by 6 bases and J by 7 bases, leaving 18 bases between them. The CDR3 contains 15 residues. The V gene's germline CDR1 is MNHEY and CDR2 SVGAGI. As DNA, the CDR3 is TGTGCCAGCAGCATTGACAGGACGGGAAGCGGGGAGCTGTTTTTT. Translation gives CASSIDRTGSGELFF.